The rows below give T cell receptor beta chains drawn from one sample of a study of high-grade serous ovarian cancer treatment subgroups. Libraries were prepared by immunoSEQ multiplex PCR; TCRdb keeps only in-frame clonotypes and omits some of them. Found here are around 870 clones, around 82% of them singletons; the top ten hold 16%. Sequencing input: tumor tissue. The source is a human donor with high-grade serous ovarian cancer. Each CDR3 is given with its conserved first and last residue. D genes are given only for firm matches. Clone size is shown for a subset of rows, as once, few, many or a class of expanded clone.

DNA: TGTGCCAGCAGTGAAGGAAGGAGAGCAACTAATGAAAAACTGTTTTTT
CDR3: CASSEGRRATNEKLFF
V: TRBV25-1
J: TRBJ1-4
D: NA
size: NA

DNA: TGCGCCAGCAGCTTGGGGGACTTTCGCACAGATACGCAGTATTTT
CDR3: CASSLGDFRTDTQYF
V: TRBV5-1
J: TRBJ2-3
D: NA
size: NA

DNA: TGTGCCAGCAGCCTCCGGACCATTCGGGATCAGCCCCAGCATTTT
CDR3: CASSLRTIRDQPQHF
V: TRBV7-8
J: TRBJ1-5
D: NA
size: few

DNA: TGTGCCAGCAGTGAACAGGACAGGGGCCCAATGGGGCAGTTCTTC
CDR3: CASSEQDRGPMGQFF
V: TRBV6-1
J: TRBJ2-1
D: TRBD1
size: NA

DNA: TGTGCCTGGAGTGTAAGAGGGTATAATTCACCCCTCCACTTT
CDR3: CAWSVRGYNSPLHF
V: TRBV30
J: TRBJ1-6
D: NA
size: NA

DNA: TGTGCCAGCAGCTCGAATCTCAACAGGGGGTTTAGCGGCTACACCTTC
CDR3: CASSSNLNRGFSGYTF
V: TRBV7-2
J: TRBJ1-2
D: TRBD1
size: NA

DNA: TGTGCCACCAGCAGACAGGGAAACTCTGGAAACACCATATATTTT
CDR3: CATSRQGNSGNTIYF
V: TRBV15
J: TRBJ1-3
D: NA
size: once

DNA: TGTGCCAGCAGCCCCTCCCCGGGGGCGAACACTGAAGCTTTCTTT
CDR3: CASSPSPGANTEAFF
V: TRBV7-3
J: TRBJ1-1
D: NA
size: few

DNA: TGCGCCAGCAGCCATGCCGGGACAGACTATGGCTACACCTTC
CDR3: CASSHAGTDYGYTF
V: TRBV5-1
J: TRBJ1-2
D: TRBD1
size: NA

DNA: TGTGCCAGCAGCTGGAGGGACAGGGGAGGCCGAAACACCGGGGAGCTGTTTTTT
CDR3: CASSWRDRGGRNTGELFF
V: TRBV7-9
J: TRBJ2-2
D: TRBD1
size: NA

DNA: TGTGCCAGCAGTCCTGCGGGACTCACCGGGGAGCTGTTTTTT
CDR3: CASSPAGLTGELFF
V: TRBV27
J: TRBJ2-2
D: NA
size: once

DNA: TGTGCCAGCAGACTACAGGGTTCGAATGGCTACACCTTC
CDR3: CASRLQGSNGYTF
V: TRBV6-1
J: TRBJ1-2
D: NA
size: few

DNA: TGTGCCAGCAGTGAACTAATCTCGAACACCGGGGAGCTGTTTTTT
CDR3: CASSELISNTGELFF
V: TRBV6-1
J: TRBJ2-2
D: NA
size: NA

DNA: TGTGCCAGCAGCCCACCCCCGGGACAGGGGAATTCACCCCTCCACTTT
CDR3: CASSPPPGQGNSPLHF
V: TRBV7-9
J: TRBJ1-6
D: TRBD1
size: NA

DNA: TGTGCCAGCAGTTACCGGGGACAGGGGGACGCTGAAGCTTTCTTT
CDR3: CASSYRGQGDAEAFF
V: TRBV6-5
J: TRBJ1-1
D: TRBD1
size: NA

DNA: TGCGCCAGCAGCTTGAGGGAATTCCCCGACAATGAGCAGTTCTTC
CDR3: CASSLREFPDNEQFF
V: TRBV5-1
J: TRBJ2-1
D: NA
size: NA

DNA: TGTGCCAGCAGTCCCTCCGGACAGCCCAATGAAGCTTTCTTT
CDR3: CASSPSGQPNEAFF
V: TRBV27
J: TRBJ1-1
D: NA
size: NA

DNA: TGTGCCAGCAGCTTATCCCCGTCTAGCGGGCTTAACAATGAGCAGTTCTTC
CDR3: CASSLSPSSGLNNEQFF
V: TRBV7-3
J: TRBJ2-1
D: TRBD2
size: NA

DNA: TGTGCCAGCAGTTCGCCACGGACAGCGCTCGATTCACCCCTCCACTTT
CDR3: CASSSPRTALDSPLHF
V: TRBV27
J: TRBJ1-6
D: NA
size: NA

DNA: TGTGCCAGTAGTGAGACAGCAACTAATGAAAAACTGTTTTTT
CDR3: CASSETATNEKLFF
V: TRBV19
J: TRBJ1-4
D: NA
size: NA

DNA: TGTGCCAGCAGCCGACAGGGAGGCGGAACTGAAGCTTTCTTT
CDR3: CASSRQGGGTEAFF
V: TRBV11-3
J: TRBJ1-1
D: TRBD1
size: NA

DNA: TGTGCCAGCAGGAAAGCGGACAGACGGCAAGAGACCCAGTACTTC
CDR3: CASRKADRRQETQYF
V: TRBV2
J: TRBJ2-5
D: NA
size: NA

DNA: TGTGCCAGCAGCTTAGAGTCCGGGGGCGCGGGACAAGAGACCCAGTACTTC
CDR3: CASSLESGGAGQETQYF
V: TRBV7-9
J: TRBJ2-5
D: NA
size: NA

DNA: TGTGCCAGCAGCTTAGGGGAAGCCGGGGAGCTGTTTTTT
CDR3: CASSLGEAGELFF
V: TRBV5-6
J: TRBJ2-2
D: NA
size: once

DNA: TGTGCCAGCAGCTCAGGTTGGACAGGTCAAAATGAGCAGTTCTTC
CDR3: CASSSGWTGQNEQFF
V: TRBV7-9
J: TRBJ2-1
D: TRBD1
size: NA

DNA: TGTGCCACCAGCAGAGATCTTGGGACAGGGACGTACGAGCAGTACTTC
CDR3: CATSRDLGTGTYEQYF
V: TRBV15
J: TRBJ2-7
D: TRBD1
size: NA

DNA: TGTGCCAGCAGCTTAGGGACTGTTTATAATTCACCCCTCCACTTT
CDR3: CASSLGTVYNSPLHF
V: TRBV11-2
J: TRBJ1-6
D: NA
size: NA

DNA: TGTGCCAGCAGTTTTACTTGGACAGGGGTGTATGAAAAACTGTTTTTT
CDR3: CASSFTWTGVYEKLFF
V: TRBV28
J: TRBJ1-4
D: TRBD1
size: NA

DNA: TGTGCCAGCAGCTTACAGGGCCTCTATAGCAATCAGCCCCAGCATTTT
CDR3: CASSLQGLYSNQPQHF
V: TRBV7-2
J: TRBJ1-5
D: NA
size: NA

DNA: TGCGCCAGCAGCTCCGGGACAGGGAACGGCGGCTACACCTTC
CDR3: CASSSGTGNGGYTF
V: TRBV5-1
J: TRBJ1-2
D: TRBD1
size: NA

DNA: TGTGCCAGCAGCTTACGGGACAGGGGGCCCACTGAAGCTTTCTTT
CDR3: CASSLRDRGPTEAFF
V: TRBV7-2
J: TRBJ1-1
D: TRBD1
size: NA

DNA: TGCGCCACCCAGAGTCGTTATGGCTACACCTTC
CDR3: CATQSRYGYTF
V: TRBV23-1
J: TRBJ1-2
D: NA
size: NA

DNA: TGTGCCAGCAGCCGTGTTGCCGGACAGGCCCCCTATGGCTACACCTTC
CDR3: CASSRVAGQAPYGYTF
V: TRBV5-6
J: TRBJ1-2
D: TRBD1
size: once

DNA: TGCAGCGTTGAAGCGCCTTCGTGGGGGGGGGCGTACGAGCAGTACTTC
CDR3: CSVEAPSWGGAYEQYF
V: TRBV29-1
J: TRBJ2-7
D: NA
size: NA

DNA: TGTGCCAGCAGCCCGGGACAGGTTAGCACAGATACGCAGTATTTT
CDR3: CASSPGQVSTDTQYF
V: TRBV7-9
J: TRBJ2-3
D: TRBD1
size: NA

DNA: TGTGCCAGCAGTGAGGGGAGGACAGGGGGCGACGAGCAGTACTTC
CDR3: CASSEGRTGGDEQYF
V: TRBV6-4
J: TRBJ2-7
D: TRBD1
size: NA

DNA: TGCGCCAGCAGCCCGGTAGCGGGCACAGATACGCAGTATTTT
CDR3: CASSPVAGTDTQYF
V: TRBV5-1
J: TRBJ2-3
D: NA
size: NA

DNA: TGTGCCAGCAGTGAGTCGACTAGCGGGGGCACAGATACGCAGTATTTT
CDR3: CASSESTSGGTDTQYF
V: TRBV6-4
J: TRBJ2-3
D: TRBD2
size: once

DNA: TGTGCCAGCAGCGCCCTGCGCGGGGGGCGCACAGATACGCAGTATTTT
CDR3: CASSALRGGRTDTQYF
V: TRBV4-2
J: TRBJ2-3
D: TRBD2
size: NA

DNA: TGTGCCAGCAGCTCCCAGGGAGGTACTGAAGCTTTCTTT
CDR3: CASSSQGGTEAFF
V: TRBV5-5
J: TRBJ1-1
D: NA
size: NA

DNA: TGTGCCAGCAGTGAAGCAGAGGGGATAGGAGACACTGAAGCTTTCTTT
CDR3: CASSEAEGIGDTEAFF
V: TRBV6-1
J: TRBJ1-1
D: NA
size: few

DNA: TGTGCCAGCAGTTTAGGCGACAGGGTTCATGGCTACACCTTC
CDR3: CASSLGDRVHGYTF
V: TRBV27
J: TRBJ1-2
D: TRBD1
size: NA

DNA: TGTGCCTGGAGTGTATCCGGGAGCACAGATACGCAGTATTTT
CDR3: CAWSVSGSTDTQYF
V: TRBV30
J: TRBJ2-3
D: NA
size: NA

DNA: TGTGCCAGCAGCCCACGGTACACAGATACGCAGTATTTT
CDR3: CASSPRYTDTQYF
V: TRBV5-1
J: TRBJ2-3
D: NA
size: NA

DNA: TGTGCCAGCAGCATAGGCCCTGACAGGGCTGGAAACACCATATATTTT
CDR3: CASSIGPDRAGNTIYF
V: TRBV7-3
J: TRBJ1-3
D: TRBD1
size: NA

DNA: TGCGCCAGCAGCACGGGGGACAGGGGGCTGGCTTTCTTT
CDR3: CASSTGDRGLAFF
V: TRBV5-1
J: TRBJ1-1
D: TRBD1
size: few

DNA: TGTGCCAGCAGCCCTCAGGGGGCCGGCGGGGAGCTGTTTTTT
CDR3: CASSPQGAGGELFF
V: TRBV7-6
J: TRBJ2-2
D: TRBD1
size: NA

DNA: TGTGCCAGCAGTGTTGAGCGGGGGGCGGGGGATACGCAGTATTTT
CDR3: CASSVERGAGDTQYF
V: TRBV2
J: TRBJ2-3
D: TRBD2
size: NA

DNA: TGTGCCTGGACCGGGCAGGGAGGTCAGCCCCAGCATTTT
CDR3: CAWTGQGGQPQHF
V: TRBV30
J: TRBJ1-5
D: NA
size: NA

DNA: TGTGCCAGCAGTAAAACTCCCGGACTAGCGGAATACAATGAGCAGTTCTTC
CDR3: CASSKTPGLAEYNEQFF
V: TRBV6-4
J: TRBJ2-1
D: TRBD2
size: NA

DNA: TGTGCCAGCAGCGTAGATGGACTAGCGGGGGGGCCGGAGCAGTTCTTC
CDR3: CASSVDGLAGGPEQFF
V: TRBV9
J: TRBJ2-1
D: TRBD2
size: NA

DNA: TGTGCCTGCAATCGGGGCAGCTCCTACAATGAGCAGTTCTTC
CDR3: CACNRGSSYNEQFF
V: TRBV5-6
J: TRBJ2-1
D: NA
size: NA

DNA: TGCAGCGCCATAGGGACACAAATTATCGGCTACACCTTC
CDR3: CSAIGTQIIGYTF
V: TRBV29-1
J: TRBJ1-2
D: NA
size: NA

DNA: TGTGCCAGCAGCAAAGCTAAGGGGGGAGATTATGGCTACACCTTC
CDR3: CASSKAKGGDYGYTF
V: TRBV21-1
J: TRBJ1-2
D: NA
size: NA

DNA: TGTGCCAGTAAAGAGGGGGTACGCAATCAGCCCCAGCATTTT
CDR3: CASKEGVRNQPQHF
V: TRBV2
J: TRBJ1-5
D: NA
size: NA

DNA: TGTGCCAGTAGTATGGGATTAGGGCGACAGAGGGGGGGTGAGCAGTTCTTC
CDR3: CASSMGLGRQRGGEQFF
V: TRBV19
J: TRBJ2-1
D: NA
size: NA